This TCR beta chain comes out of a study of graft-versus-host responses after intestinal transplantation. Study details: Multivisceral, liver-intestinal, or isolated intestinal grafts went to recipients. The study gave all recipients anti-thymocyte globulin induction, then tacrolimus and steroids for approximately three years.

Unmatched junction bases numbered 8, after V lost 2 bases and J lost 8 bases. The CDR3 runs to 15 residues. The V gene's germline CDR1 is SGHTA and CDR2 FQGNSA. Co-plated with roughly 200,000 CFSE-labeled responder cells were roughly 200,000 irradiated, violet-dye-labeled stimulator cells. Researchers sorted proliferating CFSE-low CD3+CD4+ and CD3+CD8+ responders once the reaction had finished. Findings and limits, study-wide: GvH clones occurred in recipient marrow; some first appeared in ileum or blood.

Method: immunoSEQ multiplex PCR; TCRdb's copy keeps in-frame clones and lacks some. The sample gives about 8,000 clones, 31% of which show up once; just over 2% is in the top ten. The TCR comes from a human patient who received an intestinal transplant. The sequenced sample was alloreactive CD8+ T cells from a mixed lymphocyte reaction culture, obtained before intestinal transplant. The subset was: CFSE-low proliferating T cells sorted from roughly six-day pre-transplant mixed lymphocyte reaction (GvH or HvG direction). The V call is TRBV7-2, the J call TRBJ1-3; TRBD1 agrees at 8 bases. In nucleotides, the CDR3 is TGTGCCAGCAGCTTATTATACTCAGGGGGCCACACCATATATTTT. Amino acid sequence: CASSLLYSGGHTIYF.